This T cell receptor beta chain was recovered during a study of T-cell reconstitution after alpha-beta-depleted transplantation in children. Unique molecular identifiers were incorporated into the prepared TCRbeta library. MiXCR was run by TCRdb on the PCR reads, yielding one entry per CDR3 protein. The sample has approximately 99,000 distinct CDR3 sequences, around 6.4% seen once. Germline CDR1 is SGDLS and CDR2 is YYNGEE. The CDR3 has 14 residues. J gave up 4 bases and V 4 bases, and 5 bases lay outside the gene matches. Broader study findings: Surviving recipient T cells and thymic progenitors produced the high day-60 TCRbeta diversity seen in some patients. A year had passed since transplant, and T-cell counts and diversity by then came mostly from newly produced T cells. Roughly two months post-transplant, alpha-beta T cells reportedly originated from several hundred graft clones that had expanded.

This clonotype came up many times. Its antigen is unknown. This clonotype originated in a male patient between 2 and 10 years old who had a stem cell transplant for acute lymphoblastic leukemia, so the T cells may come from the graft donor. Sequencing used PBMCs, mostly from graft donor cells, obtained 360 days after TCRalphabeta/CD19-depleted stem cell transplant. The chain recombines TRBV9 with TRBJ2-7, with 10 bases aligning to TRBD1. In DNA form, the CDR3 reads TGTGCCAGCAGCCCTTCGGGACAGGGGTACGAGCAGTACTTC. Translated, it gives CASSPSGQGYEQYF.